A selection of T cell receptor beta chains follows, all from one sample in a study of tumor-infiltrating lymphocytes in primary liver carcinoma. TCRdb called the multiplex PCR reads again in MiXCR, with one record for every CDR3 protein. Of more than 55,000 distinct CDR3 sequences detected, around 64% appear once; the ten largest clones hold approximately 54%. The specimen was liver tumor tissue from sampling region 2. The receptor source for this set is a man aged 40-50 years with primary liver carcinoma and hepatitis B virus infection. CDR3s include the opening cysteine and the closing phenylalanine or tryptophan. Clone size is not always given. Where it is, it says once, few, many or a class for expanded clones.

-	TRBV4-2	TRBJ2-5	CASSQGLAGTQETHYF
-	TRBV11-2	TRBJ2-5	CASSQTPDVGKETQYF
-	TRBV11-2	TRBJ2-3	CASSLATGVRRLSDTQYF
many	TRBV6-2/TRBV6-3	TRBJ2-2	CASSYTVNTGELFF
many	TRBV12-5	TRBJ2-2	CASGLVLGQGKTGELFF
-	TRBV12-3/TRBV12-4	TRBJ2-1	CAIGLAAYSEQFF
-	TRBV25-1	TRBJ2-1	CASNGTIYNEQFF
-	TRBV11-1	TRBJ2-1	CASNSNGMSRLFNKQFF
-	TRBV11-2	TRBJ2-5	CAGSKGAEEIQYF
-	TRBV13	TRBJ1-1	CASSLHPQPWTGMNTEAFF
-	TRBV29-1	TRBJ2-2	CGVGQGELFF
-	TRBV11-2	TRBJ2-5	CTSSLTSGGSGETQYF
few	TRBV10-3	TRBJ2-7	CAITKRSGLAGEFSYEQYF
many	TRBV6-5	TRBJ2-3	CASSSLPLSGGTDTQYF
-	TRBV6-5	TRBJ1-1	CASSTPRFNTETFF
-	TRBV4-1	TRBJ2-7	CASGQSLVEPLYEQYF
-	TRBV6-2/TRBV6-3	TRBJ2-3	CASSPHSSGSLNTRYF
many	TRBV6-6	TRBJ2-7	CASLLDGGTSSYEQYF
few	TRBV6-1	TRBJ2-1	CASSAASEYNEQFF
few	TRBV4-1	TRBJ2-1	CASSQDQGRNPSREQFF
-	TRBV29-1	TRBJ2-1	CSVALGIGGYNEQFF
-	TRBV11-2	TRBJ2-7	CVGSLRWTGENEQYF
-	TRBV11-1	TRBJ2-1	CASSHGLCNGQFF
few	TRBV11-2	TRBJ2-2	CASSRTSGVNTGELLF
-	TRBV5-4	TRBJ2-1	CASSMEHGYNEQFF
few	TRBV7-9	TRBJ2-3	CASSTDDLLAGGPRTDTQYF
-	TRBV28	TRBJ2-5	CASSIFYRQDQETQYF
-	TRBV4-1	TRBJ1-5	CASSQHSAPVAQHF
-	TRBV11-2	TRBJ1-4	CGSKTQGGTNEKLFF
few	TRBV6-5	TRBJ2-7	CASRPLGPGYEQYF
-	TRBV6-1	TRBJ1-5	CASSEISYSNQPHHF
-	TRBV6-2/TRBV6-3	TRBJ2-7	CASSYEVPYEQNF
-	TRBV20-1	TRBJ2-4	CSAAYDAKNIQYF
once	TRBV4-2	TRBJ2-3	CARSQVALLVGTTDTQYF
few	TRBV5-4	TRBJ2-7	CASSLDEGHSEQYF
-	TRBV5-5	TRBJ2-3	CAISPTGTSGSGDTQYF
-	TRBV11-2	TRBJ2-5	CASGQTPGGRKETQYF
many	TRBV11-2	TRBJ2-7	CASSLDFGTPSSYEQYF
-	TRBV21-1	TRBJ2-1	CANSKGRDNEQFF
-	TRBV29-1	TRBJ2-5	CSVVLTGGRFSQETQYF
medium-sized	TRBV4-3	TRBJ2-1	CASSPAGLALNNEQFF
many	TRBV9	TRBJ2-7	CASSLGQGPYEQYF
once	TRBV5-6	TRBJ2-7	CASSLTGGEEQYF
-	TRBV14	TRBJ2-7	CASSRQGPYEQYF
once	TRBV4-1	TRBJ2-3	CAIIQTIVLAGVTDTQYF
-	TRBV7-8	TRBJ2-7	CTSGLSYEQYF
few	TRBV5-4	TRBJ2-5	CAGSLDKAVKYF
many	TRBV29-1	TRBJ1-2	CSVSLDGYYYGYTF